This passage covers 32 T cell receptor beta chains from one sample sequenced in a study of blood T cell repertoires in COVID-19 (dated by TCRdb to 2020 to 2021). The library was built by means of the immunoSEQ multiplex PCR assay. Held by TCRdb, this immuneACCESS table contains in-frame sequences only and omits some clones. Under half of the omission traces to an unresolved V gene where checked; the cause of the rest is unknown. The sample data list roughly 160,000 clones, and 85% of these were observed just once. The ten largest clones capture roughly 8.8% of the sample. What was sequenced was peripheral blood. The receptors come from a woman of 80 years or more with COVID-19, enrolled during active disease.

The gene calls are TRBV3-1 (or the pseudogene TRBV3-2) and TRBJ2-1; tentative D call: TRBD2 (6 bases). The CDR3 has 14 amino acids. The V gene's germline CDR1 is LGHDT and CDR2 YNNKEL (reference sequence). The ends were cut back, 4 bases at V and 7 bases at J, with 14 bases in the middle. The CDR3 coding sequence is TGTGCCAGCAGCCCCGGGACTCTGGTGAATGAGCAGTTCTTC. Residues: CASSPGTLVNEQFF.

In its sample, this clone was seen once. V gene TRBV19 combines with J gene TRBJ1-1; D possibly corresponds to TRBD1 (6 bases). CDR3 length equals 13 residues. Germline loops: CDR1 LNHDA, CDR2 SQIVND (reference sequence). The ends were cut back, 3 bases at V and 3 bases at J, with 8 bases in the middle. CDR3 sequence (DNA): TGTGCCAGTAGTATCAACAGGGACACTGAAGCTTTCTTT. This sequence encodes CASSINRDTEAFF. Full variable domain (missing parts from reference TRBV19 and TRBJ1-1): DGGITQSPKYLFRKEGQNVTLSCEQNLNHDAMYWYRQDPGQGLRLIYYSQIVNDFQKGDIAEGYSVSREKKESFPLTVTSAQKNPTAFYLCASSINRDTEAFFGQGTRLTVV.

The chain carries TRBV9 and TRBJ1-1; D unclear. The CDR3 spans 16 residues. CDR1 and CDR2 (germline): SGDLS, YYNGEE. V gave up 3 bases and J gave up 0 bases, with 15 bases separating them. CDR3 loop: CASSAPGLSVNTEAFF. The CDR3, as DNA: TGTGCCAGCAGCGCCCCGGGGTTGTCGGTGAACACTGAAGCTTTCTTT.

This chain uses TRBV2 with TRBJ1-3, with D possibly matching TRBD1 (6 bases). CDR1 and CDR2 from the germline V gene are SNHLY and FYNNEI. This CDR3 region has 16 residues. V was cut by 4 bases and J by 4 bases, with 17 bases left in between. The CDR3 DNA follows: TGTGCCAGCAGTGGAGCTTGGGAGGGGGAAGGAAACACCATATATTTT. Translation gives CASSGAWEGEGNTIYF. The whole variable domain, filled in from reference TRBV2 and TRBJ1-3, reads EPEVTQTPSHQVTQMGQEVILRCVPISNHLYFYWYRQILGQKVEFLVSFYNNEISEKSEIFDDQFSVERPDGSNFTLKIRSTKLEDSAMYFCASSGAWEGEGNTIYFGEGSWLTVV.

The CDR3 DNA sequence: TGTGCCAGCACTAAACAGAGCTCTGGGGCCAACGTCCTGACTTTC. Translating it yields CASTKQSSGANVLTF. This rearrangement joins TRBV6-5 to TRBJ2-6; no clear D gene. V lost 7 bases, J lost 0 bases, and 10 bases lay in between. Per germline, CDR1 MNHEY and CDR2 SVGAGI. The CDR3 is 15 amino acids.

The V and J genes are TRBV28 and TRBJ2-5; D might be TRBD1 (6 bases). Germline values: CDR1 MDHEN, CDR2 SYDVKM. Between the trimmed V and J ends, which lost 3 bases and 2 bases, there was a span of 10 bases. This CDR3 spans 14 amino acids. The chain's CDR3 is CASSFGTRQETQYF. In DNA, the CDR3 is TGTGCCAGCAGTTTCGGGACAAGACAAGAGACCCAGTACTTC.

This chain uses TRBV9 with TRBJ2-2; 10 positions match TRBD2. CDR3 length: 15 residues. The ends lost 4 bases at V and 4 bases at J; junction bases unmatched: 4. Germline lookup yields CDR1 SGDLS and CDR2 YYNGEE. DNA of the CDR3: TGTGCCAGCAGCAGGACTAGCGGAATCACCGGGGAGCTGTTTTTT. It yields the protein CASSRTSGITGELFF.

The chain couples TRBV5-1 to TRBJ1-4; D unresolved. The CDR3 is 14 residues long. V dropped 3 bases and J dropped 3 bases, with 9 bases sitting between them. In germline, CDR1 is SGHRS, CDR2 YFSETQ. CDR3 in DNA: TGCGCCAGCAGCTCCGACGGGGCTAATGAAAAACTGTTTTTT. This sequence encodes CASSSDGANEKLFF.

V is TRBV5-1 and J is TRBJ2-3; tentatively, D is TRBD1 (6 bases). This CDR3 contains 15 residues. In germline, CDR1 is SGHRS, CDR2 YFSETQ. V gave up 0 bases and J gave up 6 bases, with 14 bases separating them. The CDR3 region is CASSLVPGEYDTQYF. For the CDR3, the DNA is TGCGCCAGCAGCTTGGTGCCAGGGGAGTATGATACGCAGTATTTT. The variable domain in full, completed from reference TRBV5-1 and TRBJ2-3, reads KAGVTQTPRYLIKTRGQQVTLSCSPISGHRSVSWYQQTPGQGLQFLFEYFSETQRNKGNFPGRFSGRQFSNSRSEMNVSTLELGDSALYLCASSLVPGEYDTQYFGPGTRLTVL.

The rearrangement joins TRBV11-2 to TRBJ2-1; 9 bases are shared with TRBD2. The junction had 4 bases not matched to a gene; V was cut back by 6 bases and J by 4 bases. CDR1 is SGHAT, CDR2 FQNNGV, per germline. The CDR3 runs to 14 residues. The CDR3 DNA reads TGTGCCAGCAGTCATACTAGCGGGTACAATGAGCAGTTCTTC. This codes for CASSHTSGYNEQFF.

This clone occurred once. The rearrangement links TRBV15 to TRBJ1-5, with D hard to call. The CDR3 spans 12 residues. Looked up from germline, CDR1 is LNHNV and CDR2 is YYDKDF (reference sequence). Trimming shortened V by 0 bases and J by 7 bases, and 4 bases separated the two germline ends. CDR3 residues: CATSRDRQPQHF. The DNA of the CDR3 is TGTGCCACCAGCAGAGATCGGCAGCCCCAGCATTTT.

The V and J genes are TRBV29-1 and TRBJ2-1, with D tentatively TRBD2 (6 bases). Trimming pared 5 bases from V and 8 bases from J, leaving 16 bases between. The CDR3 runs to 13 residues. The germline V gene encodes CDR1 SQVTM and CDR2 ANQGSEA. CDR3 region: CSVYTLATYEQFF. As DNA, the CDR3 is TGCAGCGTTTATACACTAGCCACCTATGAGCAGTTCTTC.

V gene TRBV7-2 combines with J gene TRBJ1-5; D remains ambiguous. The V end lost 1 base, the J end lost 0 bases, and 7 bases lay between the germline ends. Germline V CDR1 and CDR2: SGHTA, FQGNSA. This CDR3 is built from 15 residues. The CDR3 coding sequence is TGTGCCAGCAGCTTAGTTTTCGGTAGCAATCAGCCCCAGCATTTT. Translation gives CASSLVFGSNQPQHF.

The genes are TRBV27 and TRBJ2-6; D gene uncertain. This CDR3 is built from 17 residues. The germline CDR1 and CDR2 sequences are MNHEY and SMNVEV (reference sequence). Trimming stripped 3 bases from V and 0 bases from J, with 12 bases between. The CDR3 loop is CASSLAGSSSGANVLTF. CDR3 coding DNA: TGTGCCAGCAGTTTGGCAGGTTCCTCCTCTGGGGCCAACGTCCTGACTTTC. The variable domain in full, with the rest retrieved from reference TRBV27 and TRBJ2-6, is EAQVTQNPRYLITVTGKKLTVTCSQNMNHEYMSWYRQDPGLGLRQIYYSMNVEVTDKGDVPEGYKVSRKEKRNFPLILESPSPNQTSLYFCASSLAGSSSGANVLTFGAGSRLTVL.

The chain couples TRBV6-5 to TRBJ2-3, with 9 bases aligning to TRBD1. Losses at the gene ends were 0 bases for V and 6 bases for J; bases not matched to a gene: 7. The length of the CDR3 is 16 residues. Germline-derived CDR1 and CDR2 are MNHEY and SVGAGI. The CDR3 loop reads CASSYSGTGYSDTQYF. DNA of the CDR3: TGTGCCAGCAGTTACTCTGGGACAGGGTATTCGGATACGCAGTATTTT.

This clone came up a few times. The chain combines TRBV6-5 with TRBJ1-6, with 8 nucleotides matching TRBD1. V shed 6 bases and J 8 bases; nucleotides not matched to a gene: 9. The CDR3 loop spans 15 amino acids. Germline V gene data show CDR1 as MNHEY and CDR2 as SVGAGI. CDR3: CASRWTGNEYSPLHF. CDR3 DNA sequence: TGTGCCAGCAGATGGACAGGGAACGAATATTCACCCCTCCACTTT.

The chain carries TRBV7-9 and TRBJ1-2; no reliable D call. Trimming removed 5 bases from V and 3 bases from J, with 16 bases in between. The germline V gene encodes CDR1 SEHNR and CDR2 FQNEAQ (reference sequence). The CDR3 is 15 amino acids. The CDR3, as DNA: TGTGCCAGCAGCCCCCCGGGGTCGGTGGACTATGGCTACACCTTC. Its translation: CASSPPGSVDYGYTF. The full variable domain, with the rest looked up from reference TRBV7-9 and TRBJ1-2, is DTGVSQNPRHKITKRGQNVTFRCDPISEHNRLYWYRQTLGQGPEFLTYFQNEAQLEKSRLLSDRFSAERPKGSFSTLEIQRTEQGDSAMYLCASSPPGSVDYGYTFGSGTRLTVV.

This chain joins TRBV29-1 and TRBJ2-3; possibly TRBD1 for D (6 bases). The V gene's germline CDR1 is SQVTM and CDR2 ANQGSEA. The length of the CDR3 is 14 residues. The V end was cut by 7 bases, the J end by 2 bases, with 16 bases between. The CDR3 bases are TGCAGCGCGGCCCCAGGGGCGTCCACAGATACGCAGTATTTT. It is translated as CSAAPGASTDTQYF.

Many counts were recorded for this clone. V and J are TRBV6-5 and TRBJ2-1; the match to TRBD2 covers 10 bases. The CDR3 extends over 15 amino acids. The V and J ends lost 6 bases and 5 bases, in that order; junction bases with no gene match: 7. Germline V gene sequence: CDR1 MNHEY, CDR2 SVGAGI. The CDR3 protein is CASSLSGRAHNEQFF. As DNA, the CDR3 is TGTGCCAGCAGCTTGAGCGGGAGGGCCCACAATGAGCAGTTCTTC.

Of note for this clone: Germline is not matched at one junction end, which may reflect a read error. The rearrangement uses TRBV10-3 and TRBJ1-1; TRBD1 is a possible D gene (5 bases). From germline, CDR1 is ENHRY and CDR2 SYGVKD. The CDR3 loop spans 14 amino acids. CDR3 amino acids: CAIRESAGRAEAFF. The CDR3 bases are TGTGCCATCAGAGAGTCGGCAGGGCGCGCTGAAGCTTTCTTT.

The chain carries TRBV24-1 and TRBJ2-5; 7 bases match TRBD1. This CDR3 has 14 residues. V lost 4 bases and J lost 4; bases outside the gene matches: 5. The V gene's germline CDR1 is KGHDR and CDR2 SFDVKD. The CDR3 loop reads CATSETGSSETQYF. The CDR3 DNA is TGTGCCACCAGTGAGACAGGGTCGTCAGAGACCCAGTACTTC.

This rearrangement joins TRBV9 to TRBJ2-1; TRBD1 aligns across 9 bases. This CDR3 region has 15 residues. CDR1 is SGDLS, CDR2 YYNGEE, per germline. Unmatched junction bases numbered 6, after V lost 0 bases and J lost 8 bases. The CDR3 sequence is CASSVGGTGWDEQFF. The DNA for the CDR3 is TGTGCCAGCAGCGTAGGAGGGACAGGGTGGGATGAGCAGTTCTTC.

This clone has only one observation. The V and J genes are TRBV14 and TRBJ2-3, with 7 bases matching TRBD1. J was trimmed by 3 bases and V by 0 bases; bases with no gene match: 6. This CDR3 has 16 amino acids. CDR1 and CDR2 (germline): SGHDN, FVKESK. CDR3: CASSQDRGGFTDTQYF. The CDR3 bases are TGTGCCAGCAGCCAAGATAGAGGGGGCTTTACAGATACGCAGTATTTT.

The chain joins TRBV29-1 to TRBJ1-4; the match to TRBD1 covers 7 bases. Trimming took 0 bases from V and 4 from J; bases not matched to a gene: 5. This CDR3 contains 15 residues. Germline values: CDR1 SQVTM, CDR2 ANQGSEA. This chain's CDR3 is CSVEENRGFNEKLFF. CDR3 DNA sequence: TGCAGCGTTGAAGAGAACAGGGGCTTTAATGAAAAACTGTTTTTT.

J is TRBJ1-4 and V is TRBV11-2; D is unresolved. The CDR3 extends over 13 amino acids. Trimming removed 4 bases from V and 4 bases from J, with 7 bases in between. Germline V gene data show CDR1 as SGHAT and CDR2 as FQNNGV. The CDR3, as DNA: TGTGCCAGCAGCTCACAGAGTAATGAAAAACTGTTTTTT. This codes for CASSSQSNEKLFF.

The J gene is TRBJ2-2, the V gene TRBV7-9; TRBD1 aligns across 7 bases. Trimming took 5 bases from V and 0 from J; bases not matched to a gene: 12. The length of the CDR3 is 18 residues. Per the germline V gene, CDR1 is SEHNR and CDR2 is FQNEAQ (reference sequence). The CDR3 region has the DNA TGTGCCAGCAGCCATCCAAGCCGACAGGGTACGAACACCGGGGAGCTGTTTTTT. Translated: CASSHPSRQGTNTGELFF.

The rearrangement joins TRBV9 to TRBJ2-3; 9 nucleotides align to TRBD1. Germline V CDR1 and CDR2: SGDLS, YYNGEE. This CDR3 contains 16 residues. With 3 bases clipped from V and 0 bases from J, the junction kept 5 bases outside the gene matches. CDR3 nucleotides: TGTGCCAGCAGCGGCCCCGGGACAGGGAGCACAGATACGCAGTATTTT. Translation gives CASSGPGTGSTDTQYF.

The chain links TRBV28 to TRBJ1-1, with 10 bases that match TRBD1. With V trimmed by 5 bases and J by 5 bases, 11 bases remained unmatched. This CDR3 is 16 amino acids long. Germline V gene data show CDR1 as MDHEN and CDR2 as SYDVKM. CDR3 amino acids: CASSVRTGGLRTEAFF. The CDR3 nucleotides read TGTGCCAGCAGTGTAAGGACAGGGGGTTTGAGGACTGAAGCTTTCTTT.

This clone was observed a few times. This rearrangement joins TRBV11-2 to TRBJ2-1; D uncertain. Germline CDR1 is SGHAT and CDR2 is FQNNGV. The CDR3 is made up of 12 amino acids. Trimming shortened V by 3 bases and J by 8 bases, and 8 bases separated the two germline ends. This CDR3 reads CASSLVADEQFF. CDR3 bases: TGTGCCAGCAGCTTGGTAGCCGATGAGCAGTTCTTC.

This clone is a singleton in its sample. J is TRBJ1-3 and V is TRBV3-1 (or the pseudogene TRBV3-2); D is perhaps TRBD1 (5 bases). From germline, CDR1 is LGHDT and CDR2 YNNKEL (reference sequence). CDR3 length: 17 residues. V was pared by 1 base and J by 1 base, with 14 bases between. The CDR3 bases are TGTGCCAGCAGCCAAGGAGTAGGGGTGAGGTCTGGAAACACCATATATTTT. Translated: CASSQGVGVRSGNTIYF.

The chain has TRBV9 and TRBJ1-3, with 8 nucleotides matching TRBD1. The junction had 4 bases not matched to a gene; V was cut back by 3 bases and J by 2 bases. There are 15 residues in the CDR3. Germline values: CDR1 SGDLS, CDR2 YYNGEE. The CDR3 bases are TGTGCCAGCAGCGACCCGGGACAGGCTGGAAACACCATATATTTT. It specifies CASSDPGQAGNTIYF.

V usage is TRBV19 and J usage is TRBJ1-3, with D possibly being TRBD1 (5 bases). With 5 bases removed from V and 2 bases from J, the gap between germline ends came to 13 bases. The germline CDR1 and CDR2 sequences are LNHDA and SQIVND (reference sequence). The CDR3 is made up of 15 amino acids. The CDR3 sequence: CASSAIRVTGNTIYF. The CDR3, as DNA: TGTGCCAGTAGTGCGATCAGGGTGACTGGAAACACCATATATTTT.